The rows below give T cell receptor beta chains drawn from one sample of a study of a mutant IDH1 vaccine in newly diagnosed glioma. These TCRs are of unknown antigen specificity. Here immunoSEQ multiplex PCR was the method, and the copy in TCRdb shows in-frame clones only, minus some. The sample includes more than 40,000 clones, around 80% seen only once; the top ten take 1.8%. This specimen was PBMCs, taken from a glioma patient whose treatment included an IDH1 peptide vaccine. These receptors were collected from a middle-aged woman with glioma. CDR3s include the opening cysteine and the closing phenylalanine or tryptophan. The D gene is left open where the match is weak. A row's size may be missing; if present it is once, few, many or a size class.

>TRBJ2-3|NA|NA|14|TRBV7-2
TGTGCCAGCAGCTTACTCTTCCACACAGATACGCAGTATTTT
CASSLLFHTDTQYF
>TRBJ1-2|TRBD1|NA|15|TRBV5-1
TGCGCCAGCAGCCTCGCCTGGACAGGGGCGAATGGCTACACCTTC
CASSLAWTGANGYTF
>TRBJ1-5|NA|few|17|TRBV6-1
TGTGCCAGCAGTGTCGGACGGGACCCTCGGGGAAATCAGCCCCAGCATTTT
CASSVGRDPRGNQPQHF
>TRBJ1-1|NA|NA|10|TRBV20-1
TGCAGTGCTTATTTGAGTGAAGCTTTCTTT
CSAYLSEAFF
>TRBJ2-4|TRBD2|NA|16|TRBV11-2
TGTGCCAGCAGTTTCAGACTAGCGGGGGCGGGGGACATTCAGTACTTC
CASSFRLAGAGDIQYF
>TRBJ1-1|TRBD1|NA|19|TRBV27
TGTGCCAGCAGTTTATCATCACGGAGGGGGACAGGAGTGAACACTGAAGCTTTCTTT
CASSLSSRRGTGVNTEAFF
>TRBJ2-6|NA|NA|16|TRBV5-4
TGTGCCAGCAGCTTAAAAAGTGGGGCAGGGGCCAACGTCCTGACTTTC
CASSLKSGAGANVLTF
>TRBJ2-7|NA|NA|18|TRBV2
TGTGCCAGCAGTGGACAACAGGAAGGAGGGTCGAGCTCCTACGAGCAGTACTTC
CASSGQQEGGSSSYEQYF
>TRBJ1-1|NA|NA|13|TRBV13
TGTGCCAGCAGCTTAGCCATGAACACTGAAGCTTTCTTT
CASSLAMNTEAFF
>TRBJ2-7|NA|NA|14|TRBV5-6
TGTGCCAGCAGCGGACGGCCGAGCTCCTACGAGCAGTACTTC
CASSGRPSSYEQYF
>TRBJ2-3|NA|once|17|TRBV2
TGTGCCAGCAGTGAAGCCAGAGGAGGGGGCGCAACAGATACGCAGTATTTT
CASSEARGGGATDTQYF
>TRBJ2-7|NA|NA|14|TRBV29-1
TGCAGCGTGGAATCACAGGGTAGAAGGGGCGAGCAGTACTTC
CSVESQGRRGEQYF
>TRBJ2-5|NA|NA|15|TRBV4-1
TGCGCCAGCAGCCAAGATGTGGGTCTTGATGAGACCCAGTACTTC
CASSQDVGLDETQYF
>TRBJ2-7|NA|once|11|TRBV5-5
TGTGCCAGCAGCTCCACCTACGAGCAGTACTTC
CASSSTYEQYF
>TRBJ1-4|NA|NA|16|TRBV2
TGTGCCAGCAGTGAAGGGTTACGGCAAACTAATGAAAAACTGTTTTTT
CASSEGLRQTNEKLFF
>TRBJ2-3|NA|NA|15|TRBV14
TGTGCCAGCAGCCAGCAGGGGTTTAGCACAGATACGCAGTATTTT
CASSQQGFSTDTQYF
>TRBJ1-1|NA|NA|12|TRBV2
TGTGCCAGCACCTACATCGCTCTTGAAGCTTTCTTT
CASTYIALEAFF
>TRBJ1-2|NA|once|16|TRBV25-1
TGTGCCAGCAGTCCCCCCTCGGGGACACCGATTTATGGCTACACCTTC
CASSPPSGTPIYGYTF
>TRBJ1-5|NA|NA|13|TRBV4-1
TGCGCCAGCAGCCAAGCATCACTTCAGCCCCAGCATTTT
CASSQASLQPQHF
>TRBJ1-4|NA|NA|14|TRBV5-6
TGTGCCAGCAGCTTCGGGGCTGGGGCTGAAAAACTGTTTTTT
CASSFGAGAEKLFF
>TRBJ1-1|NA|NA|14|TRBV6-5
TGTGCCAGCACTGATGGGTGGCTGCACCCTGAAGCTTTCTTT
CASTDGWLHPEAFF
>TRBJ2-7|TRBD2|NA|16|TRBV30
TGTGCCTGGAGTTGGACTAGCGGGGGGCCCTCCTACGAGCAGTACTTC
CAWSWTSGGPSYEQYF
>TRBJ1-2|NA|NA|13|TRBV29-1
TGCAGCGTTGGCCCAGAGAGAAGCTATGGCTACACCTTC
CSVGPERSYGYTF
>TRBJ2-3|NA|NA|14|TRBV2
TGTGCCAGCAGGGAGGACTACGGAACAGATACGCAGTATTTT
CASREDYGTDTQYF
>TRBJ1-2|NA|medium-sized|15|TRBV2
TGTGCCAGCAGTGAAGTGCTGTGGCAGGCCTATGGCTACACCTTC
CASSEVLWQAYGYTF
>TRBJ2-2|TRBD2|NA|17|TRBV15
TGTGCCACCAGCAGAGATGGGACTAGCATGAACACCGGGGAGCTGTTTTTT
CATSRDGTSMNTGELFF
>TRBJ2-2|NA|NA|14|TRBV10-3
TGTGCCATCGCCGGGACGCTGAACACCGGGGAGCTGTTTTTT
CAIAGTLNTGELFF
>TRBJ1-4|NA|NA|17|TRBV5-1
TGCGCCAGCAGCCAGCTCGGATCGGGGATAACCAATGAAAAACTGTTTTTT
CASSQLGSGITNEKLFF
>TRBJ2-7|TRBD1|NA|11|TRBV29-1
TGCAGCGGACAGGGGGTCTACGAGCAGTACTTC
CSGQGVYEQYF
>TRBJ1-6|NA|NA|13|TRBV10-3
TGTGCCATCAGGTCCACGAAAGATTCACCCCTCCACTTT
CAIRSTKDSPLHF
>TRBJ2-5|NA|once|15|TRBV30
TGTGCCTGGAGTGTCGGGGGGCTCCCGGGGGAGACCCAGTACTTC
CAWSVGGLPGETQYF
>TRBJ2-1|TRBD2|NA|15|TRBV5-1
TGCGCCAGCAGCTTCGGACTAGCGGGGGTGAATGAGCAGTTCTTC
CASSFGLAGVNEQFF
>TRBJ1-2|NA|NA|14|TRBV6-6
TGTGCCAGCATGGAAGGGACGGCTAATCATGGCTACACCTTC
CASMEGTANHGYTF
>TRBJ2-1|NA|NA|13|TRBV5-4
TGTGCCAGCAGCTTGGACAGGTTCAATGAGCAGTTCTTC
CASSLDRFNEQFF
>TRBJ2-1|TRBD1|once|17|TRBV2
TGTGCCAGCAGTGAAAGGGTCCGAGGGGGCCTCGTCAATGAGCAGTTCTTC
CASSERVRGGLVNEQFF
>TRBJ1-3|NA|NA|14|TRBV6-1
TGTGCCAGCAGTGAATGGGTTTCTGGAAACACCATATATTTT
CASSEWVSGNTIYF
>TRBJ2-7|NA|NA|13|TRBV5-1
TGCGCCAGCAGCTTGCCAGCGGGCTACGAGCAGTACTTC
CASSLPAGYEQYF
>TRBJ1-5|TRBD1|NA|15|TRBV2
TGTGCCAGCAGTGCTGGACAGGGGGCGCTTCAGCCCCAGCATTTT
CASSAGQGALQPQHF
>TRBJ1-1|TRBD1|few|14|TRBV9
TGTGCCAGCAGCGCCAGACAGGGTGGGACTGAAGCTTTCTTT
CASSARQGGTEAFF
>TRBJ1-1|NA|NA|15|TRBV18
TGTGCCAGCTCACCGCCGACAGCCATGAACACTGAAGCTTTCTTT
CASSPPTAMNTEAFF
>TRBJ1-1|NA|NA|13|TRBV18
TGTGCCAGCTCACCGACCGAAGGGGGGGAAGCTTTCTTT
CASSPTEGGEAFF
>TRBJ1-2|TRBD1|NA|13|TRBV29-1
TGCAGCGTTGACCAGACAGGGGTCCTTGGCTACACCTTC
CSVDQTGVLGYTF
>TRBJ1-2|NA|NA|14|TRBV9
TGTGCCAGCAGCGCCCAAGGGGGACTCTATGGCTACACCTTC
CASSAQGGLYGYTF
>TRBJ2-7|NA|NA|14|TRBV2
TGTGCCAGCACCGGAATTCACAGCCCCTACGAGCAGTACTTC
CASTGIHSPYEQYF
>TRBJ2-3|NA|NA|15|TRBV12-5
TGTGCTAGTGGTTTGGTACTTAGTAGGGGTGATACGCAGTATTTT
CASGLVLSRGDTQYF
>TRBJ1-3|NA|NA|14|TRBV6-5
TGTGCCAGTAGCCGGGACACAGCTGGAAACACCATATATTTT
CASSRDTAGNTIYF
>TRBJ2-6|NA|few|17|TRBV9
TGTGCCAGCAGCGTAGGACACCCGGCCCCTGGGGCCAACGTCCTGACTTTC
CASSVGHPAPGANVLTF
>TRBJ1-4|NA|NA|12|TRBV11-2
TGTGCCAGCAGCTTCCCTTTGGAAAAACTGTTTTTT
CASSFPLEKLFF
>TRBJ1-2|NA|NA|16|TRBV9
TGTGCCAGCAGCACGAGGGGGGGAGGGATGAATGTTGGCTACACCTTC
CASSTRGGGMNVGYTF
>TRBJ1-1|NA|NA|11|TRBV7-3
TGTGCCAGCAGCCGGACAGAGGAAGCTTTCTTT
CASSRTEEAFF
>TRBJ2-5|NA|NA|16|TRBV29-1
TGCAGCGTTGAGTACTGGCCCGCGGGGCACCAAGAGACCCAGTACTTC
CSVEYWPAGHQETQYF
>TRBJ1-3|NA|NA|17|TRBV11-2
TGTGCCAGCAGCCCACTCGACGCCGCTACCTCTGGAAACACCATATATTTT
CASSPLDAATSGNTIYF
>TRBJ1-5|TRBD1|NA|15|TRBV18
TGTGCCAGCTCACCCCAACAGGGGAGCAATCAGCCCCAGCATTTT
CASSPQQGSNQPQHF
>TRBJ1-2|NA|NA|12|TRBV6-5
TGTGCCAGCTCTTACGAGGGTCTAGGCTACACCTTC
CASSYEGLGYTF